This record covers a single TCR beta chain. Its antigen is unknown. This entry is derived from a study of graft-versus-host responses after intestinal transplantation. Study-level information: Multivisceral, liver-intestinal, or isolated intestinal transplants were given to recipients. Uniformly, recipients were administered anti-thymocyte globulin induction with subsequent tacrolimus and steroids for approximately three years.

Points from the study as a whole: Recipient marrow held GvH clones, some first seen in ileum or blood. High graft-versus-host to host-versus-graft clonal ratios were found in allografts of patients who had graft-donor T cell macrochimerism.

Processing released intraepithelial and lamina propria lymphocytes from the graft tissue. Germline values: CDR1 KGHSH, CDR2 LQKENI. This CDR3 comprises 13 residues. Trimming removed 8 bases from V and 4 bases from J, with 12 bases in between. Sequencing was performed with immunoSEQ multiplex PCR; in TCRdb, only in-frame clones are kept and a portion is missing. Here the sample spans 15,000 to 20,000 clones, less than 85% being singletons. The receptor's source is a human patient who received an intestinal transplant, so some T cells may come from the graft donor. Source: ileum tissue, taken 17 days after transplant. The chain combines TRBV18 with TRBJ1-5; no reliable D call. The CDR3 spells CASGDVRNQPQHF. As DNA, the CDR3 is TGTGCCAGCGGAGATGTGAGAAATCAGCCCCAGCATTTT.